Below are 30 T cell receptor beta chains sequenced from a single sample in a study of Graves' ophthalmopathy and Graves' hyperthyroidism. Using RNA transcripts, the TCR beta CDR3 regions were amplified. Second-round multiplex PCR came after first-round RT-PCR with HTBI primers. TCRdb re-derived calls from the multiplex PCR reads in MiXCR, one entry per CDR3 protein. This sample has roughly 350,000 distinct CDR3 sequences, with about a sixth found just once. The sample was peripheral blood. The receptors stem from an adult woman with stable Graves' hyperthyroidism.

There are many counts of this clonotype. This chain joins TRBV15 and TRBJ2-5; D may be TRBD1 (5 bases). Germline lookup yields CDR1 LNHNV and CDR2 YYDKDF (reference sequence). This CDR3 spans 15 amino acids. Trimming stripped 2 bases from V and 5 bases from J, with 15 bases between. The DNA of the CDR3 is TGTGCCACCAGCAGATCTTGGGGAACAGGCGAGACCCAGTACTTC. It is translated as CATSRSWGTGETQYF.

This clonotype has ten or more counts. This sequence joins TRBV6-1 and TRBJ1-5; TRBD1 aligns across 9 bases. In germline, CDR1 is MNHNS, CDR2 SASEGT. V was clipped by 4 bases and J by 4 bases; unmatched bases: 5. This CDR3 is built from 15 residues. For the CDR3, the DNA is TGTGCCAGCAGTGTTACCGGGACAGGGAATCAGCCCCAGCATTTT. This codes for CASSVTGTGNQPQHF.

This clonotype has at least ten counts. The rearrangement uses TRBV28 and TRBJ2-2, with D hard to call. This CDR3 is 13 amino acids long. Germline V gene sequence: CDR1 MDHEN, CDR2 SYDVKM. Trimming cost V 3 bases and J 4 bases, with 6 bases left between them. This CDR3 is CASSLSSTGELFF. The CDR3 DNA reads TGTGCCAGCAGTTTGAGTTCCACCGGGGAGCTGTTTTTT.

This sequence joins TRBV12-3 or TRBV12-4 and TRBJ2-7; 11 nucleotides line up with TRBD2. The CDR3 extends over 15 amino acids. V trimming: 6 bases; J trimming: 5 bases; junction bases outside the gene matches: 9. CDR3 bases: TGTGCCAGCAGCCCGGGACTAGCGGAGTCCCACGAGCAGTACTTC. Its translation is CASSPGLAESHEQYF.

This chain links TRBV27 with TRBJ2-2; D not certain. V was pared by 5 bases and J by 8 bases, with 9 bases between. The CDR3 extends over 12 amino acids. CDR1 is MNHEY and CDR2 is SMNVEV in the germline V gene (reference sequence). CDR3 sequence reads: CASSPTTGELFF. The CDR3 DNA sequence: TGTGCCAGCAGTCCGACGACAGGGGAGCTGTTTTTT.

The V and J genes are TRBV20-1 and TRBJ2-7; 7 bases map to TRBD1. The CDR3 consists of 15 residues. CDR1 and CDR2 from the germline V gene are DFQATT and SNEGSKA (reference sequence). V shed 3 bases and J 3 bases; nucleotides not matched to a gene: 11. CDR3 sequence reads: CSARDSQGDGYEQYF. The CDR3 DNA follows: TGCAGTGCTAGGGATAGCCAGGGGGATGGCTACGAGCAGTACTTC.

Many counts were recorded for this clonotype. J is TRBJ1-5 and V is TRBV30, with D unclear. Per the germline V gene, CDR1 is GTSNPN and CDR2 is SVGIG (reference sequence). V was clipped by 0 bases and J by 6 bases, with 6 bases between them. The CDR3 runs 12 residues. In DNA, the CDR3 is TGTGCCTGGAGTGTAGGGTTTCAGCCCCAGCATTTT. It encodes CAWSVGFQPQHF.

In this sample, this clonotype turned up a few times. V gene TRBV6-4 combines with J gene TRBJ2-4; D may correspond to TRBD1 or TRBD2 (5 bases each). The CDR3 is 21 residues long. CDR1 and CDR2 (germline): MRHNA, SNTAGT. The ends were cut back, 2 bases at V and 0 bases at J, with 26 bases in the middle. The chain's CDR3 is CASSDRNPGPGPTLAKNIQYF. In DNA form, the CDR3 reads TGTGCCAGCAGTGACCGGAACCCGGGCCCGGGACCAACTCTAGCCAAAAACATTCAGTACTTC.

This clonotype occurred many times. This chain joins TRBV7-3 and TRBJ2-2; D might be TRBD1 or TRBD2, each matching 6 bases. CDR1 SGHTA and CDR2 FQGTGA come from the germline V gene. The CDR3 is made up of 14 amino acids. The V gene lost 5 bases and the J gene lost 5 bases, with 12 bases spanning the gap. The chain's CDR3 is CASSPPGATGELFF. The CDR3, as DNA: TGTGCCAGCAGCCCCCCGGGGGCTACCGGGGAGCTGTTTTTT.

This clonotype occurred a few times. This rearrangement joins TRBV13 to TRBJ2-7, with a possible D match to TRBD1 (5 bases). CDR1 and CDR2 (germline): PRHDT, FYEKMQ (reference sequence). The V and J ends lost 5 bases and 3 bases respectively, with 14 bases between them. The CDR3 totals 14 residues. CDR3 in amino acids: CASSQVDRNYEQYF. The DNA of the CDR3 is TGTGCCAGCAGCCAAGTCGACAGAAACTACGAGCAGTACTTC.

This clonotype was recorded at least ten times. V gene TRBV28 combines with J gene TRBJ1-2; 7 nucleotides agree with TRBD1. J gave up 4 bases and V 5 bases, and 7 bases lay outside the gene matches. Germline V gives CDR1 MDHEN, CDR2 SYDVKM. This CDR3 spans 14 amino acids. CDR3 sequence: CASSLLGQVYGYTF. CDR3 nucleotide sequence: TGTGCCAGCAGTCTGTTAGGACAGGTCTATGGCTACACCTTC.

At least ten counts were recorded for this clonotype. The chain carries TRBV2 and TRBJ1-6, with 8 nucleotides matching TRBD1. The V and J ends lost 5 bases and 9 bases, in that order; junction bases with no gene match: 9. Germline CDR1 SNHLY, CDR2 FYNNEI. This CDR3 spans 15 amino acids. The CDR3 bases are TGTGCCAGCAGTCTCAGCCAGGGGGCTATTTCACCCCTCCACTTT. Translated: CASSLSQGAISPLHF.

There are many counts of this clonotype. J is TRBJ2-2 and V is TRBV20-1; D gene uncertain. The CDR3 is 13 residues long. The germline V and J ends were trimmed by 3 bases and 5 bases, with 10 bases remaining between them. Germline assignment: CDR1 DFQATT and CDR2 SNEGSKA (reference sequence). The CDR3 region has the DNA TGCAGTGCTAGGTGGGGTCGTACCGGGGAGCTGTTTTTT. Protein sequence: CSARWGRTGELFF.

This clonotype was observed at least ten times. The chain couples TRBV7-9 to TRBJ2-7; 7 bases map to TRBD1. Germline values: CDR1 SEHNR, CDR2 FQNEAQ (reference sequence). The CDR3 length is 14 residues. The trim removed 5 bases at V and 2 bases at J, leaving 6 bases unmatched. Here the CDR3 DNA reads TGTGCCAGCAGCCCCGGGACAGAACCCTACGAGCAGTACTTC. Translating gives CASSPGTEPYEQYF.

This clonotype was detected many times. The chain links TRBV5-6 to TRBJ2-2; D is unclear. Germline values: CDR1 SGHDT, CDR2 YYEEEE. This CDR3 region has 15 residues. Trimming took off 1 base at V and 0 bases at J, with 7 bases between the two ends. As DNA, the CDR3 is TGTGCCAGCAGCTTGTTAGCTCCGAACACCGGGGAGCTGTTTTTT. Protein: CASSLLAPNTGELFF. The variable domain in full, with the rest retrieved from reference TRBV5-6 and TRBJ2-2, is DAGVTQSPTHLIKTRGQQVTLRCSPKSGHDTVSWYQQALGQGPQFIFQYYEEEERQRGNFPDRFSGHQFPNYSSELNVNALLLGDSALYLCASSLLAPNTGELFFGEGSRLTVL.

This clonotype was recorded many times. V is TRBV10-3 and J is TRBJ2-7; 9 nucleotides match TRBD2. With V trimmed by 2 bases and J by 4 bases, 6 bases remained unmatched. Per germline, CDR1 ENHRY and CDR2 SYGVKD. The CDR3 length is 15 residues. CDR3 region: CAISEETSGGYEQYF. For the CDR3, the DNA is TGTGCCATCAGTGAGGAGACTAGCGGAGGATACGAGCAGTACTTC.

This clonotype was detected a few times. The chain links TRBV9 to TRBJ1-2, with D unresolved. Trimming took 4 bases from V and 8 from J, leaving 15 bases between them. CDR1 SGDLS and CDR2 YYNGEE come from the germline V gene. The CDR3 totals 13 residues. The CDR3, as DNA: TGTGCCAGCAGCCCCCCCCGGTCGCAAGGCTACACCTTC. Translating it yields CASSPPRSQGYTF.

At least ten counts were recorded for this clonotype. CDR3 protein: CASSLTRDSEAFF. The DNA of the CDR3 is TGTGCCAGCAGCTTAACGAGGGACAGTGAAGCTTTCTTT. The chain links TRBV7-3 to TRBJ1-1; 7 nucleotides match TRBD1. The trim removed 0 bases at V and 7 bases at J, leaving 2 bases unmatched. The CDR3 loop spans 13 amino acids. Per the germline V gene, CDR1 is SGHTA and CDR2 is FQGTGA.

This clonotype was detected many times. The chain links TRBV6-2 or TRBV6-3 to TRBJ2-7; the D gene is possibly TRBD1 (6 bases). This CDR3 comprises 12 residues. Per germline, CDR1 MNHEY and CDR2 SVGEGT. Trimming left V 7 bases short and J 3 bases short, with 10 bases between. The CDR3 region has the DNA TGTGCCAGCACCCTACAGGGCTACGAGCAGTACTTC. It encodes CASTLQGYEQYF.

This clonotype occurred many times. This chain joins TRBV2 and TRBJ1-2; TRBD1 is a possible D gene (6 bases). Trimming shortened V by 3 bases and J by 2 bases, and 10 bases separated the two germline ends. Looked up from germline, CDR1 is SNHLY and CDR2 is FYNNEI. This CDR3 has 14 residues. In DNA form, the CDR3 reads TGTGCCAGCAGTGATATAGGGGGAAACTATGGCTACACCTTC. Translated, it gives CASSDIGGNYGYTF. The whole variable domain, filled in from reference TRBV2 and TRBJ1-2, reads EPEVTQTPSHQVTQMGQEVILRCVPISNHLYFYWYRQILGQKVEFLVSFYNNEISEKSEIFDDQFSVERPDGSNFTLKIRSTKLEDSAMYFCASSDIGGNYGYTFGSGTRLTVV.

This clonotype has at least ten counts. CDR3 sequence reads: CASSRWSGRPGELFF. CDR3 nucleotides: TGTGCCAGCAGTCGCTGGAGCGGGAGACCCGGGGAGCTGTTTTTT. The genes are TRBV27 and TRBJ2-2, with 8 bases fitting TRBD2. The germline CDR1 and CDR2 sequences are MNHEY and SMNVEV (reference sequence). The ends lost 5 bases at V and 6 bases at J; junction bases unmatched: 8. The CDR3 has 15 residues.

At least ten counts were recorded for this clonotype. The chain is built from TRBV12-5 and TRBJ1-2; D unclear. Germline V gene lookup returns CDR1 LGHNT and CDR2 FRNRAP. CDR3 length equals 13 residues. V gave up 2 bases and J gave up 4 bases, with 8 bases separating them. The CDR3 DNA reads as TGTGCTAGTGGTTTGACGGGTCCCTATGGCTACACCTTC. It translates to CASGLTGPYGYTF.

This clonotype was found a few times. One base away lies a much larger clone, so this may be a sequencing read error. The chain joins TRBV7-9 to TRBJ2-7; 8 bases are a match to TRBD1. V shed 0 bases and J 2 bases; nucleotides not matched to a gene: 0. This CDR3 has 14 residues. Germline CDR1 SEHNR, CDR2 FQNEAQ (reference sequence). CDR3 bases: TGTGCCAGCAGCTTAGCGGACAGGGCCTACGAGCAGTACTTC. Its protein product is CASSLADRAYEQYF.

This clonotype was seen more than once but under ten times. The rearrangement uses TRBV5-1 and TRBJ2-2, with TRBD1 matching 8 bases. The trim removed 0 bases at V and 4 bases at J, leaving 5 bases unmatched. The CDR3 length is 16 residues. Germline V lookup: CDR1 SGHRS, CDR2 YFSETQ. CDR3 nucleotide sequence: TGCGCCAGCAGCTTGGCGGCAGGGGGCCCCACCGGGGAGCTGTTTTTT. This gives the protein CASSLAAGGPTGELFF.

There are many counts of this clonotype. The V call is TRBV6-5, the J call TRBJ2-2, with a weak D call TRBD1 (6 bases). The CDR3 is made up of 16 amino acids. Germline loops: CDR1 MNHEY, CDR2 SVGAGI. Deletions cut 2 bases from V and 1 base from J, with 11 bases between. The CDR3 here is CASSYEGTLNTGELFF. The CDR3 region has the DNA TGTGCCAGCAGTTACGAAGGGACATTGAACACCGGGGAGCTGTTTTTT.

The chain has TRBV14 and TRBJ1-1; D might be TRBD1 (6 bases). The CDR3 loop spans 14 amino acids. Germline CDR1 and CDR2: SGHDN and FVKESK. V lost 1 base, J lost 10 bases, and 16 bases lay in between. CDR3 DNA sequence: TGTGCCAGCAGCCAAGTAGCAGGGGCAGCGGGAGCTTTCTTT. Its translation is CASSQVAGAAGAFF.

In its sample, this clonotype was seen a few times. The chain uses TRBV4-1 and TRBJ1-3; 7 bases fit TRBD1. This CDR3 has 19 amino acids. Germline V gene sequence: CDR1 MGHRA, CDR2 YSYEKL. J gave up 0 bases and V 0 bases, and 11 bases lay outside the gene matches. The chain's CDR3 is CASSQDRIWDSLSGNTIYF. The CDR3, as DNA: TGCGCCAGCAGCCAAGATCGGATTTGGGACAGCCTCTCTGGAAACACCATATATTTT.

In its sample, this clonotype was seen many times. The chain is built from TRBV6-5 and TRBJ1-1, with D perhaps TRBD1 (6 bases). Trimming removed 0 bases at V and 1 base at J, with 9 bases between. Germline CDR1 reads MNHEY; CDR2 reads SVGAGI. CDR3 size: 15 residues. CDR3 amino acids: CASSYSPGANTEAFF. CDR3 sequence (DNA): TGTGCCAGCAGTTACTCTCCAGGGGCGAACACTGAAGCTTTCTTT.

In this sample, this clonotype turned up many times. The chain combines TRBV5-1 with TRBJ2-5; TRBD2 aligns across 7 bases. CDR1 is SGHRS and CDR2 is YFSETQ in the germline V gene. This CDR3 contains 16 residues. V was pared by 0 bases and J by 1 base, with 6 bases of the junction left unmatched. The CDR3 here is CASSLGLALTQETQYF. The CDR3 region has the DNA TGCGCCAGCAGCTTGGGACTAGCCTTAACCCAAGAGACCCAGTACTTC.

This clonotype was seen more than once but under ten times. This rearrangement joins TRBV30 to TRBJ2-2; a possible D gene is TRBD1 (6 bases). Trimming left V 2 bases short and J 2 bases short, with 12 bases between. CDR3 size: 15 residues. Germline assignment: CDR1 GTSNPN and CDR2 SVGIG (reference sequence). CDR3 loop: CAWSSGTTNTGELFF. CDR3 coding DNA: TGTGCCTGGAGTTCCGGGACAACTAACACCGGGGAGCTGTTTTTT.